The 31 T cell receptor beta chains reported below all come from one sample, sequenced in a study of blood T cells in healthy people across ages. Next came a second PCR, run for about 6 to 11 cycles, which used a sample-barcoded 5' primer along with a J-beta primer mix. In TCRdb, the 5' RACE reads were re-called with MiXCR into one record per CDR3 protein. This sample has around 1.7 million distinct CDR3 sequences, with roughly 27% found just once. Sequencing used blood. These receptors were taken from a young woman in good health.

This clonotype was observed many times. In nucleotides, the CDR3 is TGTGCCAGCAGTCTCACCGGGCTCAGTGCGTTCTCCTACAATGAGCAGTTCTTC. Its protein product is CASSLTGLSAFSYNEQFF. V is TRBV12-3 or TRBV12-4 and J is TRBJ2-1; D not certain. The CDR3 loop spans 18 amino acids. Trimming stripped 5 bases from V and 0 bases from J, with 20 bases between.

This clonotype was seen a handful of times. The chain couples TRBV29-1 to TRBJ2-3; possible D gene TRBD1, 6 bases. There are 13 residues in the CDR3. The germline V and J ends were trimmed by 4 bases and 5 bases, with 13 bases remaining between them. Germline-derived CDR1 and CDR2 are SQVTM and ANQGSEA. The CDR3 coding sequence is TGCAGCGTTGTAAGGGACATTGGAGATACGCAGTATTTT. Its protein product is CSVVRDIGDTQYF.

The chain uses TRBV7-9 and TRBJ2-3; 7 bases align to TRBD2. CDR1 SEHNR and CDR2 FQNEAQ come from the germline V gene (reference sequence). The CDR3 totals 15 residues. V shed 5 bases, J shed 2 bases, and the junction held 7 bases outside the gene matches. CDR3 DNA sequence: TGTGCCAGCAGCCAGAGCGGGGCCCTCACAGATACGCAGTATTTT. This encodes CASSQSGALTDTQYF.

This clonotype was observed a handful of times. This chain uses TRBV6-5 with TRBJ1-2, with D tentatively TRBD1 (5 bases). Germline V CDR1 and CDR2: MNHEY, SVGAGI. This CDR3 spans 15 amino acids. V lost 5 bases, J lost 3 bases, and 16 bases lay in between. This chain's CDR3 is CASSRGLGLDYGYTF. The CDR3 nucleotides read TGTGCCAGCAGTCGAGGACTGGGGCTAGACTATGGCTACACCTTC.

The chain recombines TRBV7-9 with TRBJ2-2, with 7 bases identical to TRBD2. The junction had 3 bases not matched to a gene; V was cut back by 5 bases and J by 0 bases. CDR1 is SEHNR and CDR2 is FQNEAQ in the germline V gene (reference sequence). CDR3 length: 15 amino acids. CDR3 sequence reads: CASSATSANTGELFF. The CDR3 DNA sequence: TGTGCCAGCAGCGCAACTAGCGCGAACACCGGGGAGCTGTTTTTT.

This clonotype showed up many times. The CDR3 reads CSAEDHRGPGYTF. As DNA, the CDR3 is TGCAGCGCTGAGGACCACAGGGGCCCTGGCTACACCTTC. The chain carries TRBV29-1 and TRBJ1-2, with TRBD1 identical over 7 bases. V shed 7 bases, J shed 7 bases, and the junction held 12 bases outside the gene matches. This CDR3 has 13 amino acids. Germline V gene sequence: CDR1 SQVTM, CDR2 ANQGSEA. The whole variable domain, remainder taken from reference TRBV29-1 and TRBJ1-2, is SAVISQKPSRDICQRGTSLTIQCQVDSQVTMMFWYRQQPGQSLTLIATANQGSEATYESGFVIDKFPISRPNLTFSTLTVSNMSPEDSSIYLCSAEDHRGPGYTFGSGTRLTVV.

The sample holds one count of this clonotype. The rearrangement joins TRBV7-9 to TRBJ2-1; D remains ambiguous. Trimming removed 8 bases at V and 13 bases at J, with 18 bases between. Germline CDR1 is SEHNR and CDR2 is FQNEAQ (reference sequence). This CDR3 spans 12 amino acids. CDR3 coding DNA: TGTGCCAGCGCGACTGGGGTAGAGACCCAGTTCTTC. Translated, it gives CASATGVETQFF. Full variable domain (remainder filled in from reference TRBV7-9 and TRBJ2-1): DTGVSQNPRHKITKRGQNVTFRCDPISEHNRLYWYRQTLGQGPEFLTYFQNEAQLEKSRLLSDRFSAERPKGSFSTLEIQRTEQGDSAMYLCASATGVETQFFGPGTRLTVL.

The J gene is TRBJ1-6, the V gene TRBV18; D gene uncertain. Deletions cut 3 bases from V and 8 bases from J, with 11 bases between. Germline V lookup: CDR1 KGHSH, CDR2 LQKENI. The CDR3 has 14 residues. The DNA of the CDR3 is TGTGCCAGCTCACCTGACTTTGGGGATTCACCCCTCCACTTT. This translates into CASSPDFGDSPLHF. The full variable domain, rest sourced from reference TRBV18 and TRBJ1-6, is NAGVMQNPRHLVRRRGQEARLRCSPMKGHSHVYWYRQLPEEGLKFMVYLQKENIIDESGMPKERFSAEFPKEGPSILRIQQVVRGDSAAYFCASSPDFGDSPLHFGNGTRLTVT.

This clonotype was recorded at least ten times. The chain recombines TRBV10-2 with TRBJ2-5; the D gene is possibly TRBD1 (6 bases). CDR3 length: 15 amino acids. V was pared by 10 bases and J by 5 bases, with 23 bases between. Germline V lookup: CDR1 WSHSY, CDR2 SAAADI. Here the CDR3 DNA reads TGCGCCACCCAAGCTCGGGACATCGGGCGGGAGACCCAGTACTTC. It specifies CATQARDIGRETQYF.

The V call is TRBV30, the J call TRBJ2-7; 8 bases line up with TRBD1. The germline CDR1 and CDR2 sequences are GTSNPN and SVGIG (reference sequence). The CDR3 is 14 amino acids. Trimming at V came to 4 bases and at J to 2 bases, leaving 7 bases not matched to a gene. The CDR3 coding sequence is TGTGCCTGGAAGACCGGGACAGGACCCTACGAGCAGTACTTC. This translates into CAWKTGTGPYEQYF.

The table lists this clonotype with a few counts. The rearrangement links TRBV20-1 to TRBJ2-6, with unresolved D. This CDR3 is built from 14 residues. The germline gives CDR1 DFQATT, CDR2 SNEGSKA (reference sequence). V dropped 0 bases and J dropped 2 bases, with 5 bases sitting between them. The CDR3 region is CSARDHTGANVLTF. The CDR3 DNA reads as TGCAGTGCTAGAGATCACACTGGGGCCAACGTCCTGACTTTC.

This clonotype was found a few times. This chain uses TRBV27 with TRBJ2-5, with a possible D match to TRBD1 (6 bases). The closer fit of TRBJ2-7 to the DNA end suggests the J call may be wrong. The CDR3 loop spans 13 amino acids. Germline loops: CDR1 MNHEY, CDR2 SMNVEV (reference sequence). CDR3 protein: CASSLSTGFEQYF. CDR3 coding DNA: TGTGCCAGCAGTTTATCGACAGGCTTCGAGCAGTACTTC.

J is TRBJ1-4 and V is TRBV5-1; a possible D gene is TRBD1 (5 bases). The V end was cut by 7 bases, the J end by 6 bases, with 16 bases between. This CDR3 is 14 amino acids long. CDR1 and CDR2 (germline): SGHRS, YFSETQ. CDR3 loop: CASAFRGEDEKLFF. CDR3 nucleotide sequence: TGCGCCAGCGCCTTCCGAGGGGAGGATGAAAAACTGTTTTTT.

The V gene is TRBV2, the J gene TRBJ2-5, with D possibly TRBD2 on 5 matching bases. The CDR3 runs 14 residues. Trimming removed 7 bases from V and 5 bases from J, with 17 bases in between. CDR1 is SNHLY, CDR2 FYNNEI, per germline. The CDR3 region is CASIARRVRETQYF. In nucleotides, the CDR3 is TGTGCCAGCATCGCCCGGCGGGTTCGGGAGACCCAGTACTTC.

This clonotype was counted at least ten times. The chain links TRBV20-1 to TRBJ1-2; D is possibly TRBD1 (5 bases). The germline V gene has CDR1 DFQATT and CDR2 SNEGSKA (reference sequence). The CDR3 extends over 13 amino acids. The ends were cut back, 6 bases at V and 7 bases at J, with 18 bases in the middle. CDR3 bases: TGCAGTGCCCGAAATCGGGGGGATGGTGGCTACACCTTC. Translation: CSARNRGDGGYTF.

This chain connects TRBV2 to TRBJ2-7; D may match TRBD1 or TRBD2 (6 bases each). V was shortened by 3 bases and J by 1 base, with 10 bases between the two germline ends. Per the germline V gene, CDR1 is SNHLY and CDR2 is FYNNEI. This CDR3 is 14 amino acids long. The CDR3 here is CASSERGQSYEQYF. CDR3 nucleotide sequence: TGTGCCAGCAGTGAGCGGGGACAATCCTACGAGCAGTACTTC. Based on the CDR3 plus reference TRBV2 and TRBJ2-7, the full variable domain is EPEVTQTPSHQVTQMGQEVILRCVPISNHLYFYWYRQILGQKVEFLVSFYNNEISEKSEIFDDQFSVERPDGSNFTLKIRSTKLEDSAMYFCASSERGQSYEQYFGPGTRLTVT.

In its sample, this clonotype was seen a few times. This chain uses TRBV30 with TRBJ2-7; TRBD1 agrees at 9 bases. The CDR3 has 13 residues. Germline assignment: CDR1 GTSNPN and CDR2 SVGIG (reference sequence). Trimming cost V 5 bases and J 5 bases; bases outside gene matches: 7. Here the CDR3 DNA reads TGTGCCTGGTGGGGACAGGGTGACCACGAGCAGTACTTC. Translated: CAWWGQGDHEQYF. Based on the CDR3 plus reference TRBV30 and TRBJ2-7, the full variable domain is SQTIHQWPATLVQPVGSPLSLECTVEGTSNPNLYWYRQAAGRGLQLLFYSVGIGQISSEVPQNLSASRPQDRQFILSSKKLLLSDSGFYLCAWWGQGDHEQYFGPGTRLTVT.

As regards this clonotype: No conserved phenylalanine or tryptophan ends this CDR3, so it is likely a read error. V usage is TRBV3-1 and J usage is TRBJ2-5; tentative D call: TRBD1 (6 bases). Germline CDR1 reads LGHDT; CDR2 reads YNNKEL (reference sequence). The ends were cut back, 7 bases at V and 1 base at J, with 13 bases in the middle. The CDR3 extends over 14 amino acids. CDR3: CASTPGQSQETQYL. The DNA for the CDR3 is TGTGCCAGCACCCCAGGACAGTCCCAAGAGACCCAGTACTTA.

The chain is built from TRBV28 and TRBJ2-7; 11 nucleotides agree with TRBD1. This CDR3 is built from 14 residues. With 8 bases clipped from V and 4 bases from J, the junction kept 7 bases outside the gene matches. Germline-derived CDR1 and CDR2 are MDHEN and SYDVKM. The DNA of the CDR3 is TGTGCCAGCGGACGCGGGACAGGGGGTTACGAGCAGTACTTC. As protein: CASGRGTGGYEQYF.

The genes are TRBV7-9 and TRBJ2-5; D possibly uses TRBD1 or TRBD2 (5 bases each). The germline V gene has CDR1 SEHNR and CDR2 FQNEAQ (reference sequence). Trimming took 5 bases from V and 3 from J, leaving 19 bases between them. The CDR3 spans 16 residues. For the CDR3, the DNA is TGTGCCAGCAGCCCACCGTTACGGCAGGGAGAAGAGACCCAGTACTTC. Its protein is CASSPPLRQGEETQYF.

This clonotype showed up just a few times. V usage is TRBV12-3 or TRBV12-4 and J usage is TRBJ2-1, with TRBD1 as a possible D gene (5 bases). There are 14 residues in the CDR3. Trimming stripped 3 bases from V and 9 bases from J, with 15 bases between. CDR3 region: CASSFRSGMVEQFF. The CDR3 bases are TGTGCCAGCAGTTTTAGGTCAGGGATGGTTGAGCAGTTCTTC.

This clonotype was seen more than once but under ten times. The chain is built from TRBV29-1 and TRBJ1-2; 8 nucleotides line up with TRBD1. The length of the CDR3 is 12 residues. Per the germline V gene, CDR1 is SQVTM and CDR2 is ANQGSEA. Unmatched junction bases numbered 6, after V lost 7 bases and J lost 5 bases. CDR3 nucleotide sequence: TGCAGCGGGACAGGGTTTACTTATGGCTACACCTTC. It codes for CSGTGFTYGYTF.

The V gene is TRBV7-2, the J gene TRBJ2-2, with 10 bases fitting TRBD2. With V trimmed by 1 base and J by 5 bases, 13 bases remained unmatched. Germline loops: CDR1 SGHTA, CDR2 FQGNSA. The CDR3 is 19 amino acids. In DNA form, the CDR3 reads TGTGCCAGCAGCTTAGTAAGGAGAGTAGCGGGAGGAAGAACCGGGGAGCTGTTTTTT. This encodes CASSLVRRVAGGRTGELFF.

This clonotype appeared a few times. The rearrangement joins TRBV6-6 to TRBJ1-6; 7 bases agree with TRBD1. The CDR3 extends over 14 amino acids. Germline V lookup: CDR1 MNHNY, CDR2 SVGAGI (reference sequence). V lost 7 bases and J lost 7; bases outside the gene matches: 7. CDR3 nucleotide sequence: TGTGCCAGCAACCCAGGGGGGTACAATTCACCCCTCCACTTT. Protein: CASNPGGYNSPLHF.

This clonotype appeared a few times. V and J are TRBV28 and TRBJ1-1; D might be TRBD1 (5 bases). Germline V gene lookup returns CDR1 MDHEN and CDR2 SYDVKM. The CDR3 runs to 12 residues. Between the trimmed V and J ends, which lost 2 bases and 8 bases, there was a span of 9 bases. The CDR3 DNA reads TGTGCCAGCAGTTTACGGTCAGGGGAAGCTTTCTTT. This sequence encodes CASSLRSGEAFF.

This clonotype was counted only a few times. The genes are TRBV5-1 and TRBJ2-1; either TRBD1 or TRBD2 may supply D (5 bases each). V shed 7 bases and J shed 8 bases, with 10 bases lying between them. This CDR3 comprises 11 residues. The germline gives CDR1 SGHRS, CDR2 YFSETQ. Written as DNA, the CDR3 is TGCGCCAGCGGGACGGGTCATGAGCAGTTCTTC. This translates into CASGTGHEQFF.

This clonotype was seen only a few times. This sequence joins TRBV4-1 and TRBJ2-7; 7 bases line up with TRBD2. This CDR3 comprises 17 residues. Germline V gene data show CDR1 as MGHRA and CDR2 as YSYEKL. With V trimmed by 1 base and J by 2 bases, 11 bases remained unmatched. The CDR3 reads CASSQGVAGRGTYEQYF. The CDR3 coding sequence is TGCGCCAGCAGCCAAGGGGTCGCGGGGCGGGGGACCTACGAGCAGTACTTC.

This clonotype came up many times. CDR3 sequence reads: CASISPGSYEQYF. The DNA of the CDR3 is TGTGCCAGCATCTCGCCAGGATCCTACGAGCAGTACTTC. This sequence joins TRBV28 and TRBJ2-7, with D unclear. Trimming removed 7 bases from V and 1 base from J, with 11 bases in between. The CDR3 loop spans 13 amino acids. The germline V gene encodes CDR1 MDHEN and CDR2 SYDVKM.

With regard to this clonotype: One junction end does not reproduce the germline sequence, and a read error may be involved. CDR3 nucleotide sequence: TGTGCCATCAGTTACGGGACCCAAGGGGAAAAACTGTTTTTT. Encoded protein: CAISYGTQGEKLFF. The chain combines TRBV6-6 with TRBJ1-4; possibly TRBD1 for D (5 bases). Germline V gives CDR1 MNHNY, CDR2 SVGAGI (reference sequence). CDR3 size: 14 residues.

In DNA form, the CDR3 reads TGTGCCAGCAGTAGATGGCAAGAGACCCAGTACTTC. It translates to CASSRWQETQYF. The chain carries TRBV2 and TRBJ2-5; D gene ambiguous. Trimming took off 5 bases at V and 2 bases at J, with 6 bases between the two ends. Germline CDR1 SNHLY, CDR2 FYNNEI. The CDR3 is 12 amino acids.

Only a few counts were recorded for this clonotype. This chain connects TRBV5-1 to TRBJ2-1; either TRBD1 or TRBD2 may fit D (5 bases each). This CDR3 comprises 16 residues. Trimming took 5 bases from V and 0 from J, leaving 15 bases between them. CDR1 is SGHRS, CDR2 YFSETQ, per germline. In DNA, the CDR3 is TGCGCCAGCAGTCTGGGGGACCGACGCTCCTACAATGAGCAGTTCTTC. It encodes CASSLGDRRSYNEQFF. The full variable domain, in which reference TRBV5-1 and TRBJ2-1 provide the parts outside the CDR3, is KAGVTQTPRYLIKTRGQQVTLSCSPISGHRSVSWYQQTPGQGLQFLFEYFSETQRNKGNFPGRFSGRQFSNSRSEMNVSTLELGDSALYLCASSLGDRRSYNEQFFGPGTRLTVL.